This TCR beta chain was recorded in a study of metastatic and nonmetastatic thyroid tumors. V dropped 8 bases and J dropped 4; count of bases not matched to a gene: 6. The CDR3 spans 15 residues. Germline values: CDR1 MNHNS, CDR2 SASEGT. No treatment of any kind had been given to any patient before thyroid surgery. General study findings and limits: TCR beta diversity was reportedly significantly higher in malignant thyroid tumors than benign nodules, in blood and tumor.

This clone was found many times. Its antigen is unidentified. Study processing details: Across clinicopathological groups, CDR3 differences served as the basis for building a distant-metastasis classifier for papillary thyroid cancer. TCRdb reanalyzed the PCR reads with MiXCR. These V and J calls are TCRdb output, not the study's own analysis. The sample lists 35,000 to 50,000 clones; about 4.3% were seen once. V and J are TRBV6-1 and TRBJ2-1; 12 bases are a match to TRBD2. Material for sequencing was blood. The receptor was isolated from a female donor with papillary thyroid cancer or a benign thyroid nodule (not recorded which). Some clones in this sample may be carry-over from other donors' samples. CDR3 sequence (DNA): TGTGCCAGCGCTAGGACTAGCGGGACTTACAATGAGCAGTTCTTC. Its translation: CASARTSGTYNEQFF.